Described below is a single T cell receptor (beta chain) sequence and its context. The antigen is unknown. The data were produced by immunoSEQ multiplex PCR, yet TCRdb's version contains in-frame clones alone and is incomplete. This table holds 150,000 to 200,000 clones, approximately 92% found once. The data stem from a study of T cell responses to AZD1222 COVID-19 vaccine. Overall study findings and caveats: Across the whole spike, CD4 TCRs peaked at regions 160-218 and 743-854. Donor demographics were predominantly white British with a female majority; clonal diversity may be underestimated. Baseline serostatus was positive in only six AZD1222 recipients.

The material was peripheral blood, obtained on day 0 of AZD1222 vaccination. The TCR originated in an adult in good health.

CDR3 coding DNA: TGTGCCAGCAGCCACCCTCTAGCGGGGGGGCACAATGAGCAGTTCTTC. Protein sequence: CASSHPLAGGHNEQFF. V is TRBV3-1 (or the pseudogene TRBV3-2) and J is TRBJ2-1; 12 bases line up with TRBD2. Germline lookup yields CDR1 LGHDT and CDR2 YNNKEL (reference sequence). This CDR3 comprises 16 residues. The J segment lost 5 bases and the V segment lost 3 bases, leaving 5 bases of the junction unmatched.